This entry lists 29 T cell receptor beta chains sequenced from one sample in a study of blood T cell repertoires in COVID-19. Measured with immunoSEQ multiplex PCR; TCRdb has only the in-frame clones, and not every one. The table includes 120,000 or so clones, around 81% detected once. The source material was peripheral blood. The origin of the receptors is a man aged 30 to 45 with COVID-19, enrolled during active disease.

Worth noting for this clone: Distinct nucleotide sequences in the sample also encode this CDR3. The chain has TRBV4-1 and TRBJ1-2; TRBD1 matches 9 bases. Unmatched junction bases numbered 4, after V lost 4 bases and J lost 4 bases. The germline gives CDR1 MGHRA, CDR2 YSYEKL. This CDR3 spans 14 amino acids. The CDR3 DNA reads as TGCGCCAGCAGCCCGGGACAGGGCGGCTATGGCTACACCTTC. As protein: CASSPGQGGYGYTF.

This clone was found a few times. The rearrangement links TRBV6-6 to TRBJ1-5, with TRBD1 matching 8 bases. CDR3 length: 16 amino acids. Germline-derived CDR1 and CDR2 are MNHNY and SVGAGI (reference sequence). J lost 0 bases, V lost 0 bases, and 1 base had no gene match. The CDR3 loop reads CASSYSTGVSNQPQHF. The CDR3 DNA is TGTGCCAGCAGTTACTCGACAGGGGTTAGCAATCAGCCCCAGCATTTT.

The V gene is TRBV30, the J gene TRBJ1-3; 9 bases map to TRBD1. This CDR3 spans 13 amino acids. CDR1 and CDR2 from the germline V gene are GTSNPN and SVGIG (reference sequence). Trimming at V came to 7 bases and at J to 4 bases, leaving 5 bases not matched to a gene. Here the CDR3 reads CASKGTGGNTIYF. CDR3 coding DNA: TGTGCCTCGAAAGGGACAGGGGGAAACACCATATATTTT.

CDR3 in DNA: TGCAGCGTTTCCAGAGAGGCTCACACCGGGGAGCTGTTTTTT. Translating gives CSVSREAHTGELFF. This chain joins TRBV29-1 and TRBJ2-2; D unclear. Germline values: CDR1 SQVTM, CDR2 ANQGSEA. Trimming shortened V by 5 bases and J by 3 bases, and 13 bases separated the two germline ends. The CDR3 contains 14 residues.

The chain uses TRBV6-5 and TRBJ1-2; the match to TRBD1 covers 7 bases. In germline, CDR1 is MNHEY, CDR2 SVGAGI. With V trimmed by 3 bases and J by 6 bases, 10 bases remained unmatched. The CDR3 extends over 15 amino acids. The CDR3 DNA reads as TGTGCCAGCAGTTATGACAGGGAAGCGTATAATGGCTACACCTTC. It encodes CASSYDREAYNGYTF.

V is TRBV18 and J is TRBJ1-1; TRBD1 matches 7 bases. CDR1 is KGHSH and CDR2 is LQKENI in the germline V gene. The V gene end was trimmed by 3 bases and the J gene end by 1 base; junction bases not matched to a gene: 5. This CDR3 region has 15 residues. The CDR3 loop is CASSPQDRTNTEAFF. CDR3 nucleotide sequence: TGTGCCAGCTCACCTCAGGACAGGACGAACACTGAAGCTTTCTTT.

This chain links TRBV6-5 with TRBJ1-3; D unclear. Germline V CDR1 and CDR2: MNHEY, SVGAGI. CDR3 length: 15 residues. Trimming stripped 0 bases from V and 2 bases from J, with 8 bases between. DNA for the CDR3: TGTGCCAGCAGTTACTCGAGGTCTACTGGAAACACCATATATTTT. This gives the protein CASSYSRSTGNTIYF.

V is TRBV27 and J is TRBJ1-2, with 10 bases fitting TRBD1. CDR1 and CDR2 (germline): MNHEY, SMNVEV (reference sequence). The CDR3 has 16 residues. V was pared by 1 base and J by 5 bases, with 7 bases of the junction left unmatched. The CDR3 DNA reads TGTGCCAGCAGTTTATTCGGGACAGGGGTAGCTTATGGCTACACCTTC. Protein sequence: CASSLFGTGVAYGYTF.

The chain couples TRBV21-1 to TRBJ2-7; the D call of TRBD2 is as the table states it, not checked on the DNA. TRBV21-1 is marked as a pseudogene. This CDR3 region has 15 residues. The CDR3 loop is CASSPPGGRPDEQYF. In DNA, the CDR3 is TGTGCCAGCAGCCCCCCCGGAGGTCGCCCCGACGAGCAGTACTTC.

The CDR3 sequence is CASSLLGPQHF. CDR3 DNA: TGTGCCAGCAGTCTGCTCGGGCCCCAGCATTTT. The chain employs TRBV12-3 or TRBV12-4 and TRBJ1-5; no firm D call. V was shortened by 5 bases and J by 9 bases, with 8 bases between the two germline ends. CDR3 length: 11 residues.

This chain joins TRBV7-2 and TRBJ1-6, with 10 positions matching TRBD1. V gave up 5 bases and J gave up 14 bases; unmatched junction bases: 12. The CDR3 sequence is 15 residues long. CDR1 is SGHTA and CDR2 is FQGNSA in the germline V gene. The CDR3 sequence: CASSQTGTGVQSLHF. The CDR3 DNA sequence: TGTGCCAGCAGCCAGACCGGGACAGGGGTTCAGTCCCTCCACTTT.

Turning to this clone: The identical CDR3 is also encoded by other nucleotide sequences in the sample. The chain carries TRBV12-3 or TRBV12-4 and TRBJ2-5; D is unresolved. The CDR3 covers 12 residues. V was trimmed by 6 bases and J by 4 bases, leaving 9 bases between them. As DNA, the CDR3 is TGTGCCAGCAGCCCGACTGGAGAGACCCAGTACTTC. Its translation is CASSPTGETQYF.

This clone showed up just once. The chain employs TRBV7-4 and TRBJ2-1; D unresolved. CDR3 length equals 13 residues. Germline CDR1 is SGHVT and CDR2 is SQSDAQ. The V and J ends lost 3 bases and 1 base respectively, with 4 bases between them. The CDR3 is CASSFISYNEQFF. The CDR3 DNA follows: TGTGCCAGCAGCTTCATTTCCTACAATGAGCAGTTCTTC. Filled out from reference TRBV7-4 and TRBJ2-1, the complete variable domain reads GAGVSQSPRYKVAKRGRDVALRCDSISGHVTLYWYRQTLGQGSEVLTYSQSDAQRDKSGRPSGRFSAERPERSVSTLKIQRTEQGDSAVYLCASSFISYNEQFFGPGTRLTVL.

This chain links TRBV4-1 with TRBJ1-2; TRBD1 matches 9 bases. J was trimmed by 2 bases and V by 4 bases; bases with no gene match: 8. Germline CDR1 and CDR2: MGHRA and YSYEKL. The CDR3 runs to 16 residues. The CDR3 is CASSRFLDRGNYGYTF. CDR3 coding DNA: TGCGCCAGCAGCCGATTTCTTGACAGGGGGAACTATGGCTACACCTTC.

The genes are TRBV7-8 and TRBJ2-7; 10 bases are shared with TRBD2. The CDR3 contains 15 residues. Germline-derived CDR1 and CDR2 are SGHVS and FQNEAQ. Trimming took 6 bases from V and 3 from J; bases not matched to a gene: 8. The CDR3: CASSLLAGLVYEQYF. The CDR3 DNA reads as TGTGCCAGCAGTCTACTAGCGGGATTGGTCTACGAGCAGTACTTC.

The chain joins TRBV19 to TRBJ1-2; D perhaps matches TRBD1 (5 bases). Trimming left V 3 bases short and J 4 bases short, with 9 bases between. The CDR3 extends over 13 amino acids. CDR1 LNHDA and CDR2 SQIVND come from the germline V gene (reference sequence). The CDR3 DNA reads TGTGCCAGTAGTATGACAGCCACCTATGGCTACACCTTC. This sequence encodes CASSMTATYGYTF.

This clone was counted a few times. Mismatch with germline at one junction end may stem from a read error. V gene TRBV4-1 combines with J gene TRBJ1-2, with 8 bases matching TRBD1. Germline assignment: CDR1 MGHRA and CDR2 YSYEKL. The CDR3 has 15 amino acids. The CDR3 DNA is TGCGCCAGCTGCCACGTTGGACAGGGAAACTATGGCTACACCTTC. Its protein is CASCHVGQGNYGYTF.

V usage is TRBV27 and J usage is TRBJ1-5; D is perhaps TRBD1 (6 bases). Trimming pared 5 bases from V and 6 bases from J, leaving 11 bases between. The CDR3 consists of 13 residues. Germline CDR1 reads MNHEY; CDR2 reads SMNVEV (reference sequence). The CDR3 DNA is TGTGCCAGCAGTCGGGACATATTTCAGCCCCAGCATTTT. Encoded protein: CASSRDIFQPQHF.

Comment on this clone: A read error is possible here, since a much larger clone lies one base away. The chain has TRBV24-1 and TRBJ2-3, with D perhaps TRBD1 (5 bases). Deletions cut 7 bases from V and 1 base from J, with 5 bases between. Germline-derived CDR1 and CDR2 are KGHDR and SFDVKD. This CDR3 is built from 12 residues. DNA for the CDR3: TGTGCCACCAGCAGGGGCACAGATACGCAGTATTTT. Translated: CATSRGTDTQYF.

The chain joins TRBV5-4 to TRBJ1-2; D is perhaps TRBD1 (6 bases). The germline V gene has CDR1 SGHNT and CDR2 YYREEE (reference sequence). The CDR3 length is 15 residues. Trimming cost V 4 bases and J 3 bases, with 16 bases left between them. Here the CDR3 reads CASSPEWGQDYGYTF. The CDR3 nucleotides read TGTGCCAGCAGCCCGGAGTGGGGGCAAGACTATGGCTACACCTTC.

Only one count was recorded for this clone. V gene TRBV6-5 combines with J gene TRBJ2-5; 8 nucleotides line up with TRBD2. V was pared by 6 bases and J by 4 bases, with 7 bases of the junction left unmatched. Germline values: CDR1 MNHEY, CDR2 SVGAGI. The CDR3 runs to 14 residues. CDR3: CASSPSGSGETQYF. The CDR3 nucleotides read TGTGCCAGCAGCCCCAGCGGGAGCGGAGAGACCCAGTACTTC.

The chain combines TRBV5-1 with TRBJ1-6, with D unresolved. Trimming shortened V by 0 bases and J by 5 bases, and 18 bases separated the two germline ends. Germline assignment: CDR1 SGHRS and CDR2 YFSETQ. The CDR3 consists of 18 residues. CDR3 coding DNA: TGCGCCAGCAGCTTGGGGTTGAGGGAAAGGGTGGATAATTCACCCCTCCACTTT. Translating gives CASSLGLRERVDNSPLHF.

This clone showed up just once. This chain joins TRBV7-9 and TRBJ1-6; D remains ambiguous. Germline CDR1 is SEHNR and CDR2 is FQNEAQ (reference sequence). The CDR3 consists of 13 residues. The V end was cut by 3 bases, the J end by 7 bases, with 7 bases between. The DNA of the CDR3 is TGTGCCAGCAGCTTGGCCTGGAATTCACCCCTCCACTTT. It is translated as CASSLAWNSPLHF.

The V call is TRBV6-6, the J call TRBJ2-7, with a weak D call TRBD1 (5 bases). Trimming cost V 2 bases and J 7 bases, with 12 bases left between them. Germline loops: CDR1 MNHNY, CDR2 SVGAGI (reference sequence). This CDR3 has 13 amino acids. The CDR3 DNA sequence: TGTGCCAGCAGTTACGGGGCCTGGGGAGAGCAGTACTTC. Its protein is CASSYGAWGEQYF.

The chain joins TRBV30 to TRBJ2-5, with D possibly being TRBD2 (5 bases). Trimming took 5 bases from V and 6 from J, leaving 13 bases between them. Germline V gene sequence: CDR1 GTSNPN, CDR2 SVGIG (reference sequence). The CDR3 runs to 12 residues. Here the CDR3 reads CAWGSLAKTQYF. As DNA, the CDR3 is TGTGCCTGGGGGAGCCTAGCCAAGACCCAGTACTTC.

This clone has only one observation. This rearrangement joins TRBV19 to TRBJ1-3; perhaps TRBD1 as D (6 bases). With 8 bases removed from V and 5 bases from J, the gap between germline ends came to 13 bases. This CDR3 spans 13 amino acids. From germline, CDR1 is LNHDA and CDR2 SQIVND (reference sequence). CDR3 DNA sequence: TGTGCCAGTCAAACAGGGAGTAGAAACACCATATATTTT. Protein sequence: CASQTGSRNTIYF.

The chain carries TRBV10-1 and TRBJ2-7; the match to TRBD2 covers 7 bases. Per the germline V gene, CDR1 is WNHNN and CDR2 is SYGVQD (reference sequence). The CDR3 length is 17 residues. The V gene end was trimmed by 0 bases and the J gene end by 4 bases; junction bases not matched to a gene: 12. The CDR3 nucleotides are TGCGCCAGCAGTGAGTCGAAATCGAGATTGCGGGAGTACGAGCAGTACTTC. Translated: CASSESKSRLREYEQYF.

Note on this clone: Other DNA sequences in this specimen translate into the identical CDR3. V gene TRBV5-1 combines with J gene TRBJ1-3, with no clear D. The germline V and J ends were trimmed by 4 bases and 3 bases, with 14 bases remaining between them. The CDR3 totals 15 residues. Germline loops: CDR1 SGHRS, CDR2 YFSETQ. Written as DNA, the CDR3 is TGCGCCAGCAGCCTAGGATCGGGTCATGGAAACACCATATATTTT. Protein: CASSLGSGHGNTIYF.

This sequence joins TRBV6-5 and TRBJ1-2, with TRBD1 matching over 7 bases. The germline V gene encodes CDR1 MNHEY and CDR2 SVGAGI. The CDR3 runs to 16 residues. V lost 0 bases, J lost 5 bases, and 9 bases stayed unmatched. CDR3 nucleotide sequence: TGTGCCAGCAGTTACTCGTACCAGGGGGGCGCATATGGCTACACCTTC. It translates to CASSYSYQGGAYGYTF.